The 14 T cell receptor beta chains below all came from one sample that was sequenced in a study of T cells in Graves' hyperthyroidism and ophthalmopathy (dated by TCRdb to the late 2010s). Library method: multiplex PCR. Sequencing took place on an Illumina HiSeq 2000. The TCR beta CDR3 regions were amplified from RNA transcripts. The first round of RT-PCR for the TCR CDR3 was performed with the HTBI primer set and the Qiagen OneStep RT-PCR kit. In TCRdb, the public reads were trimmed at Q25 with fastp and aligned with MiXCR, with productive beta chains retained. Rows are unified per CDR3 protein, each entry keeping the most common DNA and genes. The sample contains about 400,000 distinct CDR3 sequences, roughly 14% of them found a single time. Around 7% of the sample belongs to the ten largest clones. Source material: blood. The source of these receptors is a woman younger than 35 with Graves' hyperthyroidism.

The rearrangement links TRBV9 to TRBJ2-4, with D perhaps given as TRBD1 or TRBD2 (6 bases each). Trimming shortened V by 3 bases and J by 6 bases, and 13 bases separated the two germline ends. The CDR3 has 14 amino acids. The germline V gene encodes CDR1 SGDLS and CDR2 YYNGEE. The CDR3 loop reads CASSDGGGGNIQYF. Written as DNA, the CDR3 is TGTGCCAGCAGCGACGGTGGAGGGGGAAACATTCAGTACTTC.

Turning to this clonotype: This sequence may be a read error, since a much larger clone differs from it by one base. The CDR3 is CASSSLTGMNTEVFF. CDR3 nucleotides: TGCGCCAGCAGTTCATTGACGGGGATGAACACTGAAGTTTTCTTT. The V and J genes are TRBV5-1 and TRBJ1-1, with unresolved D. The CDR3 extends over 15 amino acids. Germline V lookup: CDR1 SGHRS, CDR2 YFSETQ.

This clonotype has ten or more counts. The chain employs TRBV18 and TRBJ1-1; the D is unclear. The CDR3 is made up of 16 amino acids. Germline V gene lookup returns CDR1 KGHSH and CDR2 LQKENI. V was cut by 3 bases and J by 1 base, with 15 bases left in between. In nucleotides, the CDR3 is TGTGCCAGCTCACCCCGCGGGTGGGGTGAGAACACTGAAGCTTTCTTT. This sequence encodes CASSPRGWGENTEAFF.

This clonotype was seen ten or more times. The chain links TRBV20-1 to TRBJ1-5; D is unclear. CDR3 length: 14 amino acids. V lost 0 bases, J lost 8 bases, and 14 bases lay in between. Per the germline V gene, CDR1 is DFQATT and CDR2 is SNEGSKA (reference sequence). The DNA of the CDR3 is TGCAGTGCTAGAGATTGGCTCCTAACTGAGCCCCAGCATTTT. Protein sequence: CSARDWLLTEPQHF.

This clonotype was detected ten times or more. The J gene is TRBJ2-1, the V gene TRBV3-1, with 9 nucleotides matching TRBD2. CDR3 length equals 18 residues. Trimming took 0 bases from V and 7 from J; bases not matched to a gene: 13. Germline values: CDR1 LGHDT, CDR2 YNNKEL (reference sequence). The CDR3 nucleotides are TGTGCCAGCAGCCAAGAAGGAGCGGGAGGCCCAGTAGGGAATGAGCAGTTCTTC. Protein: CASSQEGAGGPVGNEQFF.

This clonotype was recorded many times. The gene calls are TRBV19 and TRBJ1-2; D uncertain. Germline CDR1 is LNHDA and CDR2 is SQIVND (reference sequence). V lost 3 bases to trimming and J lost 5 bases, with 7 bases between them. This CDR3 region has 12 residues. The CDR3 protein is CASSIGRYGYTF. CDR3 DNA sequence: TGTGCCAGTAGTATTGGGAGATATGGCTACACCTTC.

This clonotype was counted ten times or more. The gene calls are TRBV2 and TRBJ2-1, with TRBD2 matching over 12 bases. CDR3 length: 13 amino acids. Trimming cost V 6 bases and J 10 bases; bases outside gene matches: 4. CDR1 SNHLY and CDR2 FYNNEI come from the germline V gene. Written as DNA, the CDR3 is TGTGCCAGCAGCGGACTAGCGGGACTCGAGCAGTTCTTC. Protein product: CASSGLAGLEQFF.

This clonotype was found many times. This chain joins TRBV7-2 and TRBJ2-7, with D tentatively TRBD1 (6 bases). The V gene lost 0 bases and the J gene lost 2 bases, with 8 bases spanning the gap. The germline V gene has CDR1 SGHTA and CDR2 FQGNSA. The CDR3 has 14 residues. CDR3 coding DNA: TGTGCCAGCAGCTTAGCGAGGACAGCCTACGAGCAGTACTTC. Its translation is CASSLARTAYEQYF.

This clonotype was seen many times. This rearrangement joins TRBV19 to TRBJ1-5; D uncertain. V lost 7 bases, J lost 1 base, and 11 bases lay in between. This CDR3 has 14 amino acids. The germline gives CDR1 LNHDA, CDR2 SQIVND (reference sequence). The chain's CDR3 is CASTPSNSNQPQHF. CDR3 nucleotides: TGTGCCAGTACCCCCTCGAACAGCAATCAGCCCCAGCATTTT.

Many counts were recorded for this clonotype. The chain uses TRBV5-1 and TRBJ1-5, with 8 nucleotides matching TRBD1. Trimming removed 2 bases from V and 7 bases from J; junction bases left unmatched: 5. Per the germline V gene, CDR1 is SGHRS and CDR2 is YFSETQ. There are 14 residues in the CDR3. DNA of the CDR3: TGCGCCAGCAGCTTCGGACAGGGAGGGCAGCCCCAGCATTTT. This translates into CASSFGQGGQPQHF.

This clonotype was seen many times. The rearrangement joins TRBV24-1 to TRBJ2-5; D possibly corresponds to TRBD1 (6 bases). With 0 bases removed from V and 5 bases from J, the gap between germline ends came to 15 bases. The CDR3 has 16 residues. CDR1 is KGHDR and CDR2 is SFDVKD in the germline V gene. CDR3 nucleotide sequence: TGTGCCACCAGTGATTTGGGGGACACTTTCCAGGAGACCCAGTACTTC. As protein: CATSDLGDTFQETQYF.

This clonotype has at least ten counts. In DNA, the CDR3 is TGTGCCAGCATCAGAAGCTATCAGCGGTCGAGGGGCACCGGGGAGCTGTTTTTT. Protein: CASIRSYQRSRGTGELFF. The V gene is TRBV12-3 or TRBV12-4, the J gene TRBJ2-2; D possibly matches TRBD1 or TRBD2 (5 bases each). The ends were cut back, 7 bases at V and 4 bases at J, with 25 bases in the middle. There are 18 residues in the CDR3.

This clonotype occurred a few times. V is TRBV30 and J is TRBJ2-7; 7 nucleotides align to TRBD2. In germline, CDR1 is GTSNPN, CDR2 SVGIG (reference sequence). Losses at the gene ends were 2 bases for V and 4 bases for J; bases not matched to a gene: 2. This CDR3 is built from 12 residues. CDR3 residues: CAWSSGVYEQYF. CDR3 bases: TGTGCCTGGAGTAGCGGGGTGTACGAGCAGTACTTC.

This clonotype was recorded many times. The chain carries TRBV27 and TRBJ2-7, with TRBD1 matching over 11 bases. Germline V gives CDR1 MNHEY, CDR2 SMNVEV (reference sequence). The ends lost 7 bases at V and 3 bases at J; junction bases unmatched: 8. This CDR3 comprises 15 residues. CDR3 residues: CASTWTGGLIYEQYF. The CDR3 DNA is TGTGCCAGCACCTGGACAGGGGGCCTCATCTACGAGCAGTACTTC.